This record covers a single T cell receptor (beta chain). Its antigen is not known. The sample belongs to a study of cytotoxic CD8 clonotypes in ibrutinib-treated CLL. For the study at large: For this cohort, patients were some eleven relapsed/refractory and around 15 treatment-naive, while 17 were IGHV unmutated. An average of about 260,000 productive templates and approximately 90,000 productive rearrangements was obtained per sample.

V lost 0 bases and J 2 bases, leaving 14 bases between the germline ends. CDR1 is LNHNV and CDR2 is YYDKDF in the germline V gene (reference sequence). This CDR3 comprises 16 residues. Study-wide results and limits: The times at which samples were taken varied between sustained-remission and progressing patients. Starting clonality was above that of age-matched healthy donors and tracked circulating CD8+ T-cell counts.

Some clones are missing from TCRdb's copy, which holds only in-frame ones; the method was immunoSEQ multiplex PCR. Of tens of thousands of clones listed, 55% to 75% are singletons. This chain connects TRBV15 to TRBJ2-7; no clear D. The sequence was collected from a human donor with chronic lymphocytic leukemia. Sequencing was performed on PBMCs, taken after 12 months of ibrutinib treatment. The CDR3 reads CATSRDSIGFTYEQYF. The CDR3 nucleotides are TGTGCCACCAGCAGAGATTCGATCGGGTTTACCTACGAGCAGTACTTC.